A single sample gave rise to the 20 T cell receptor beta chains below, sequenced in a study of T cells in Graves' hyperthyroidism and ophthalmopathy. From RNA transcripts, TCR beta CDR3 regions were amplified. The HTBI primer set served for first-round RT-PCR of the TCR CDR3. TCRdb re-called the multiplex PCR reads with MiXCR, one entry per CDR3 protein. The data show some 420,000 distinct CDR3 sequences, around 15% seen once. Source material: blood. These receptors all come from a woman between 18 and 30 years old with Graves' hyperthyroidism.

This clonotype occurred a few times. The CDR3 protein is CASSVGASGTDTQYF. The CDR3 DNA reads as TGTGCCAGCAGCGTAGGGGCTAGCGGCACAGATACGCAGTATTTT. The chain is built from TRBV9 and TRBJ2-3; weak D call: TRBD2 (6 bases). The CDR3 spans 15 residues. CDR1 SGDLS and CDR2 YYNGEE come from the germline V gene. Trimming pared 0 bases from V and 1 base from J, leaving 9 bases between.

This clonotype appeared many times. The chain links TRBV20-1 to TRBJ2-1; 10 bases align to TRBD1. CDR1 and CDR2 (germline): DFQATT, SNEGSKA (reference sequence). The ends lost 5 bases at V and 6 bases at J; junction bases unmatched: 10. The CDR3 totals 15 residues. Written as DNA, the CDR3 is TGCAGTGCTTGGGGTCGGGGACAGGGGACCAATGAGCAGTTCTTC. Protein product: CSAWGRGQGTNEQFF.

This rearrangement joins TRBV9 to TRBJ2-1, with 9 bases matching TRBD1. CDR3 length equals 14 residues. V was clipped by 3 bases and J by 8 bases; unmatched bases: 6. Germline CDR1 and CDR2: SGDLS and YYNGEE. CDR3 DNA sequence: TGTGCCAGCAGCGGAGCCGGGACAGGGTATGAGCAGTTCTTC. Encoded protein: CASSGAGTGYEQFF.

There are many counts of this clonotype. The chain carries TRBV30 and TRBJ1-5; a possible D gene is TRBD1 (6 bases). Per the germline V gene, CDR1 is GTSNPN and CDR2 is SVGIG (reference sequence). The CDR3 consists of 14 residues. Trimming took 4 bases from V and 6 from J, leaving 16 bases between them. The CDR3 nucleotides are TGTGCCTGGAACCACCCGGACAGAGGTCAGCCCCAGCATTTT. Amino acid sequence: CAWNHPDRGQPQHF.

This clonotype was observed many times. CDR3 sequence (DNA): TGTGCCAGCAGTTTAGGGTCCGGGGCCTCTGGAAACACCATATATTTT. This encodes CASSLGSGASGNTIYF. The chain joins TRBV12-3 or TRBV12-4 to TRBJ1-3; TRBD1 is a possible D gene (5 bases). This CDR3 has 16 residues. Trimming pared 1 base from V and 0 bases from J, leaving 10 bases between.

Ten or more counts support this clonotype. The V and J genes are TRBV30 and TRBJ1-4, with D tentatively TRBD1 (5 bases). The V end lost 4 bases, the J end lost 4 bases, and 13 bases lay between the germline ends. The V gene's germline CDR1 is GTSNPN and CDR2 SVGIG (reference sequence). This CDR3 region has 14 residues. The CDR3 DNA reads TGTGCCTGGAATAGGGGAGCCCTTAATGAAAAACTGTTTTTT. Translation gives CAWNRGALNEKLFF.

This clonotype was counted many times. The V call is TRBV18, the J call TRBJ2-7, with TRBD1 matching over 10 bases. After removal of 3 bases from V and 6 bases from J, the junction contained 5 bases not matched to a gene. Germline V lookup: CDR1 KGHSH, CDR2 LQKENI. This CDR3 contains 14 residues. The chain's CDR3 is CASSPVDRGIEQYF. CDR3 DNA: TGTGCCAGCTCACCGGTGGACAGGGGGATCGAGCAGTACTTC.

This clonotype was recorded many times. This chain joins TRBV30 and TRBJ1-5; possible D gene TRBD1, 5 bases. The CDR3 loop spans 14 amino acids. The V gene lost 1 base and the J gene lost 3 bases, with 10 bases spanning the gap. From germline, CDR1 is GTSNPN and CDR2 SVGIG (reference sequence). The CDR3 here is CAWSAGDNNQPQHF. The CDR3 region has the DNA TGTGCCTGGAGTGCGGGGGATAACAATCAGCCCCAGCATTTT.

V gene TRBV10-2 combines with J gene TRBJ2-1; D gene unclear. The CDR3 runs 15 residues. V lost 7 bases and J lost 5, with 18 bases in between. The germline V gene encodes CDR1 WSHSY and CDR2 SAAADI. CDR3 sequence reads: CASKPELGVDNEQFF. The DNA of the CDR3 is TGCGCCAGCAAACCCGAACTTGGGGTTGACAATGAGCAGTTCTTC.

The table lists this clonotype with many counts. This chain joins TRBV11-2 and TRBJ2-1; unclear D gene. V was pared by 0 bases and J by 2 bases, with 2 bases between. The CDR3 totals 13 residues. CDR1 and CDR2 (germline): SGHAT, FQNNGV. CDR3 amino acids: CASSLEPYNEQFF. For the CDR3, the DNA is TGTGCCAGCAGCTTAGAACCCTACAATGAGCAGTTCTTC.

This clonotype was seen ten or more times. J is TRBJ1-5 and V is TRBV5-1, with a weak D call TRBD1 (5 bases). The V gene lost 0 bases and the J gene lost 5 bases, with 9 bases spanning the gap. CDR3 size: 14 residues. Germline V gives CDR1 SGHRS, CDR2 YFSETQ. This CDR3 is CASSLESGDQPQHF. The CDR3 DNA follows: TGCGCCAGCAGCTTGGAATCGGGGGATCAGCCCCAGCATTTT.

The gene calls are TRBV6-2 or TRBV6-3 and TRBJ2-6; the D gene is possibly TRBD2 (5 bases). The germline V gene encodes CDR1 MNHEY and CDR2 SVGEGT. CDR3 size: 14 residues. Trimming took 6 bases from V and 2 from J, leaving 8 bases between them. Here the CDR3 DNA reads TGTGCCAGCAGCGACGGGGCTGGGGCCAACGTCCTGACTTTC. Encoded protein: CASSDGAGANVLTF.

This clonotype was detected only a few times. V gene TRBV10-3 combines with J gene TRBJ1-4; maybe TRBD1 (6 bases). The V end lost 10 bases, the J end lost 4 bases, and 13 bases lay between the germline ends. The CDR3 totals 13 residues. The germline V gene encodes CDR1 ENHRY and CDR2 SYGVKD. DNA of the CDR3: TGTGCCACCAGAGGACAGCTTAATGAAAAACTGTTTTTT. This translates into CATRGQLNEKLFF.

The chain employs TRBV27 and TRBJ1-5, with 7 bases that match TRBD1. Germline V CDR1 and CDR2: MNHEY, SMNVEV (reference sequence). The CDR3 length is 13 residues. V lost 6 bases and J lost 8; bases outside the gene matches: 7. CDR3 sequence: CASSRDREKPQHF. CDR3 bases: TGTGCCAGCAGCCGAGACAGGGAGAAGCCCCAGCATTTT.

This clonotype showed up just a few times. This sequence joins TRBV9 and TRBJ2-7; tentatively, D is TRBD1 (5 bases). Germline V gene lookup returns CDR1 SGDLS and CDR2 YYNGEE. This CDR3 has 15 residues. V lost 0 bases, J lost 5 bases, and 15 bases lay in between. CDR3: CASSVVGRVMDEQYF. The DNA of the CDR3 is TGTGCCAGCAGCGTAGTGGGCAGGGTTATGGACGAGCAGTACTTC.

The rearrangement links TRBV6-1 to TRBJ1-2, with 8 bases identical to TRBD1. Germline V gives CDR1 MNHNS, CDR2 SASEGT. V lost 4 bases, J lost 5 bases, and 3 bases stayed unmatched. This CDR3 is built from 13 residues. The CDR3 reads CASSVQGAYGYTF. For the CDR3, the DNA is TGTGCCAGCAGTGTCCAGGGGGCATATGGCTACACCTTC.

In this sample, this clonotype turned up many times. V usage is TRBV5-1 and J usage is TRBJ2-2; 9 bases align to TRBD1. The CDR3 runs 16 residues. Germline-derived CDR1 and CDR2 are SGHRS and YFSETQ. The V segment lost 7 bases and the J segment 4 bases; nucleotides outside the gene matches: 11. CDR3 sequence: CASADPGQGTTGELFF. The CDR3 DNA reads as TGCGCCAGCGCCGACCCTGGACAGGGGACCACCGGGGAGCTGTTTTTT.

CDR3 nucleotide sequence: TGCGCCAGCAGCCAAGCCATAACAGGGGGCCCCGGGGAGCTGTTTTTT. Its translation: CASSQAITGGPGELFF. The chain uses TRBV4-1 and TRBJ2-2; 9 bases agree with TRBD1. Germline V gene lookup returns CDR1 MGHRA and CDR2 YSYEKL. The J segment lost 6 bases and the V segment lost 1 base, leaving 6 bases of the junction unmatched. This CDR3 has 16 amino acids.

About this clonotype: A much larger clone sits a single nucleotide away, making a read error possible. J is TRBJ1-2 and V is TRBV7-9; 12 nucleotides agree with TRBD1. Germline loops: CDR1 SEHNR, CDR2 FQNEAQ (reference sequence). With V trimmed by 1 base and J by 8 bases, 5 bases remained unmatched. CDR3 length: 15 residues. The CDR3 coding sequence is TGTGCCAGCAGCTTAGGGGGACAGGGGGCGAGCGGCTACACCTTC. This sequence encodes CASSLGGQGASGYTF.

This chain uses TRBV4-3 with TRBJ2-5; 7 bases map to TRBD1. Germline CDR1 and CDR2: LGHNA and YSLEER. This CDR3 contains 12 residues. Unmatched junction bases numbered 4, after V lost 5 bases and J lost 7 bases. DNA for the CDR3: TGCGCCAGCAGCGGGGCAGGGGGGACCCAGTACTTC. It specifies CASSGAGGTQYF.